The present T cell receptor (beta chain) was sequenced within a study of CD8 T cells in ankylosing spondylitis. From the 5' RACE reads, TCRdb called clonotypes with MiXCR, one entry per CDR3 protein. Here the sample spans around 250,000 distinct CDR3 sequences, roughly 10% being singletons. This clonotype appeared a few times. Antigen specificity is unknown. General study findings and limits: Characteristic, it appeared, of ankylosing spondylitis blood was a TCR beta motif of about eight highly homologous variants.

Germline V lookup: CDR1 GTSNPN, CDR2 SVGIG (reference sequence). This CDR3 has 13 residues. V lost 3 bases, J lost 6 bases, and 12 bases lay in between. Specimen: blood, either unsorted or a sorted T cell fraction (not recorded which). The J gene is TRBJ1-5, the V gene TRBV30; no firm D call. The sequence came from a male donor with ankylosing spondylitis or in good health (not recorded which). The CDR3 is CAWRASDGQPQHF. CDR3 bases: TGTGCCTGGAGGGCCTCGGACGGTCAGCCCCAGCATTTT.